This T cell receptor (beta chain) is drawn from a study of identical twins. This clonotype has a count of ten or more. Antigen: not known. Each CDR3 protein gets one entry after TCRdb re-called the 5' RACE reads with MiXCR. Here the sample spans some 500,000 distinct CDR3 sequences, over 11% being singletons. From germline, CDR1 is SGHRS and CDR2 YFSETQ. This CDR3 comprises 16 residues. The V gene end was trimmed by 1 base and the J gene end by 3 bases; junction bases not matched to a gene: 4. General observations from the study: Donors were not followed over many years; analysis was cross-sectional. Within cord blood, abundant beta clonotypes carried fewer insertions, but memory repertoires showed no such trend. The degree of excess twin sharing was weaker in beta out-of-frame sequences. Diverse VJ usage suggested most zero-insertion clonotypes were not invariant T cells.

The same data also went into a second study, on yellow fever vaccine responses in identical twins.

The V call is TRBV5-1, the J call TRBJ2-2; 9 positions match TRBD1. Sequencing was carried out using CD4+ T cells sorted from blood. The clonotype originates from a woman under 30 in good health. The CDR3 bases are TGCGCCAGCAGCTTGTTTGGGGACAGGGACACCGGGGAGCTGTTTTTT. This sequence encodes CASSLFGDRDTGELFF. Full variable domain (missing parts from reference TRBV5-1 and TRBJ2-2): KAGVTQTPRYLIKTRGQQVTLSCSPISGHRSVSWYQQTPGQGLQFLFEYFSETQRNKGNFPGRFSGRQFSNSRSEMNVSTLELGDSALYLCASSLFGDRDTGELFFGEGSRLTVL.